These T cell receptor beta chains were read from a single sample in a study of identical twins. A single record per CDR3 protein comes from TCRdb applying MiXCR to the 5' RACE reads. The sample lists some 250,000 distinct CDR3 sequences, roughly 13% occurring once. These data also featured in a second study, about yellow fever vaccine responses in identical twins.

Specimen: memory (CD45RO+) T cells sorted from blood. Receptor source: a woman between 18 and 29 years old in good health. Each CDR3 is given with its conserved first and last residue. The D gene is left open where the match is weak. A clone size is listed for some rows: how often the clone was seen (once, few, many), or a class if it is expanded.

D gene	V gene	clone size	J gene	CDR3 protein	CDR3 DNA
TRBD2	TRBV5-1	NA	TRBJ2-1	CASSQVGGIRSEQFF	TGCGCCAGCAGCCAAGTCGGGGGGATTAGGAGTGAGCAGTTCTTC
NA	TRBV7-2	few	TRBJ2-5	CASSLSRDRQTQYF	TGTGCCAGCAGCTTATCCCGGGATAGGCAGACCCAGTACTTC
NA	TRBV29-1	many	TRBJ2-5	CSGDTPNQETQYF	TGCAGCGGGGACACCCCTAACCAAGAGACCCAGTACTTC
TRBD2	TRBV3-1	NA	TRBJ2-2	CASSKDRGLAANTGELFF	TGTGCCTCCTCCAAAGATAGGGGACTAGCGGCGAACACCGGGGAGCTGTTTTTT
NA	TRBV30	NA	TRBJ1-1	CAWSATENTEAFF	TGTGCCTGGAGTGCGACAGAGAACACTGAAGCTTTCTTT
TRBD2	TRBV28	few	TRBJ2-3	CASSSLAGGGDTQYF	TGTGCCAGCAGCTCACTAGCGGGGGGCGGGGATACGCAGTATTTT
NA	TRBV20-1	NA	TRBJ2-7	CSAREGRVSPYEQYF	TGCAGTGCTAGAGAGGGCAGGGTGTCGCCCTACGAGCAGTACTTC
NA	TRBV28	NA	TRBJ2-5	CASSKSHQETQYF	TGTGCCAGCAGCAAGAGCCACCAAGAGACCCAGTACTTC
TRBD2	TRBV5-1	few	TRBJ2-7	CASSFGLAGTYEQYF	TGCGCCAGCAGCTTTGGACTAGCGGGAACCTACGAGCAGTACTTC
NA	TRBV18	few	TRBJ1-4	CASSPGATNEKLFF	TGTGCCAGCTCACCGGGAGCAACTAATGAAAAACTGTTTTTT
NA	TRBV11-2	NA	TRBJ1-6	CASSLRPPPDNSPLHF	TGTGCCAGCAGCTTACGGCCGCCCCCGGATAATTCACCCCTCCACTTT
TRBD2	TRBV20-1	few	TRBJ2-3	CSASGRGRARPDTQYF	TGCAGTGCTAGCGGGAGGGGGAGGGCCCGCCCAGATACGCAGTATTTT
TRBD2	TRBV7-2	NA	TRBJ2-7	CASSLGVGGRVYEQYF	TGTGCCAGCAGCTTAGGGGTTGGCGGGAGAGTTTACGAGCAGTACTTC
TRBD2	TRBV2	few	TRBJ2-1	CASSRLAVYNEQFF	TGTGCCAGCAGTCGACTAGCGGTCTACAATGAGCAGTTCTTC
NA	TRBV5-4	NA	TRBJ2-2	CASSTGGGNTGELFF	TGTGCCAGCAGCACCGGTGGAGGGAACACCGGGGAGCTGTTTTTT
NA	TRBV5-1	NA	TRBJ2-7	CASSLVANSYEQYF	TGCGCCAGCAGCTTGGTGGCTAACTCCTACGAGCAGTACTTC
TRBD2	TRBV18	NA	TRBJ2-1	CASSPLAGGEQFF	TGTGCCAGCTCACCACTAGCGGGAGGTGAGCAGTTCTTC
NA	TRBV15	few	TRBJ2-5	CATSIAEGETQYF	TGTGCCACCAGCATTGCAGAGGGGGAGACCCAGTACTTC
NA	TRBV20-1	NA	TRBJ2-7	CSARDGGGSGYEQYF	TGCAGTGCTAGAGATGGTGGGGGCTCTGGATACGAGCAGTACTTC
NA	TRBV6-1	many	TRBJ2-1	CASSNREEGYNEQFF	TGTGCCAGCTCGAATAGGGAGGAGGGATACAATGAGCAGTTCTTC
TRBD2	TRBV28	NA	TRBJ2-1	CASIASGRNNEQFF	TGTGCCAGCATCGCTAGCGGGAGAAACAATGAGCAGTTCTTC
TRBD1	TRBV10-2	NA	TRBJ1-2	CASSPGQGVSYTF	TGCGCCAGCAGCCCCGGACAGGGGGTTAGCTACACCTTC
NA	TRBV3-1	many	TRBJ2-1	CASSQDPLAAHNEQFF	TGTGCCAGCAGCCAAGATCCCTTAGCGGCTCACAATGAGCAGTTCTTC
NA	TRBV7-2	few	TRBJ2-1	CASSLQAPSYNEQFF	TGTGCCAGCAGCTTACAGGCGCCCTCCTACAATGAGCAGTTCTTC
NA	TRBV28	few	TRBJ1-2	CASRSGDYGYTF	TGTGCCAGTAGATCGGGGGACTATGGCTACACCTTC
NA	TRBV18	few	TRBJ2-4	CASSPSVGAKNIQYF	TGTGCCAGCTCACCGAGTGTGGGGGCCAAAAACATTCAGTACTTC
NA	TRBV15	many	TRBJ1-1	CATSREGEYTEAFF	TGTGCCACCAGCAGAGAAGGGGAGTACACTGAAGCTTTCTTT
TRBD1	TRBV5-1	NA	TRBJ1-1	CASSPTGDPEAFF	TGCGCCAGCAGCCCAACAGGGGACCCTGAAGCTTTCTTT
NA	TRBV5-1	few	TRBJ2-3	CASSLGPLRGDTQYF	TGCGCCAGCAGCTTGGGTCCACTCAGGGGAGATACGCAGTATTTT
TRBD1	TRBV27	NA	TRBJ2-7	CASSFSYRGRKTYEQYF	TGTGCCAGCAGTTTCTCTTACAGGGGACGAAAAACCTACGAGCAGTACTTC
NA	TRBV6-2/TRBV6-3	NA	TRBJ1-2	CASSDTGYGSYGYTF	TGTGCCAGCAGTGATACGGGCTACGGTAGCTATGGCTACACCTTC
NA	TRBV20-1	NA	TRBJ2-3	CSARDGGPRLHTDTQYF	TGCAGTGCTAGAGATGGGGGGCCTAGACTGCACACAGATACGCAGTATTTT
TRBD1	TRBV25-1	NA	TRBJ2-1	CASSETVWTGGLYNEQFF	TGTGCCAGCAGTGAAACGGTTTGGACAGGGGGTCTCTACAATGAGCAGTTCTTC
TRBD1	TRBV30	NA	TRBJ1-6	CAWKQGGGSPLHF	TGTGCCTGGAAACAGGGGGGTGGTTCACCCCTCCACTTT
NA	TRBV2	many	TRBJ2-1	CASNYYNEQFF	TGTGCCAGCAACTACTACAATGAGCAGTTCTTC
TRBD2	TRBV4-2	many	TRBJ2-1	CASSLPGEREINEQFF	TGTGCCAGCAGCCTCCCCGGGGAGCGGGAAATCAATGAGCAGTTCTTC